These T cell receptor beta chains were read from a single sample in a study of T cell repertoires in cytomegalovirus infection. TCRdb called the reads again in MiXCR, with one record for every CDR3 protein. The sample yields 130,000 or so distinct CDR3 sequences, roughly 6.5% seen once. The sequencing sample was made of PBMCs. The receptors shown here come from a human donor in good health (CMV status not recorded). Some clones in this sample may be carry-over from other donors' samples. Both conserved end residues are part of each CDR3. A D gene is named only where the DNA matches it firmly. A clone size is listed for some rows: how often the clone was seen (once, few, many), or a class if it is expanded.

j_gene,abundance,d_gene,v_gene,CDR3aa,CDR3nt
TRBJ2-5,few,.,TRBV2,CASSEGTLAGETQYF,TGTGCCAGCAGTGAAGGGACACTCGCGGGGGAGACCCAGTACTTC
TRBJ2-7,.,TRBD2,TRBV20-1,CSARTSGGPYEQYF,TGCAGTGCGCGGACTAGCGGGGGTCCCTACGAGCAGTACTTC
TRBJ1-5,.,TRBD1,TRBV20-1,CSARKDRGGSSNQPQHF,TGCAGTGCTAGAAAAGACAGGGGGGGGAGTAGCAATCAGCCCCAGCATTTT
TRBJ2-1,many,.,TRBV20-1,CSARWTAGPYNEQFF,TGCAGTGCTAGATGGACAGCAGGGCCCTACAATGAGCAGTTCTTC
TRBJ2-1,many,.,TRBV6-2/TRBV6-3,CASRISSGSLNEQFF,TGTGCCAGCAGGATTTCCTCAGGGTCCCTTAATGAGCAGTTCTTC
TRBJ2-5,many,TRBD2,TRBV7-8,CASSLVFAGGETQYF,TGTGCCAGCAGCTTAGTGTTCGCGGGAGGAGAGACCCAGTACTTC
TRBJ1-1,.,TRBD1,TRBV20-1,CSAPGQGMNTEAFF,TGCAGTGCCCCGGGACAGGGAATGAACACTGAAGCTTTCTTT
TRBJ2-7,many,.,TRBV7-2,CASSLAWGRTGSYEQYF,TGTGCCAGCAGCTTAGCCTGGGGTCGTACCGGCTCCTACGAGCAGTACTTC
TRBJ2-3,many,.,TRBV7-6,CASSFLAEATDTQYF,TGTGCCAGCAGCTTTCTCGCGGAGGCCACAGATACGCAGTATTTT
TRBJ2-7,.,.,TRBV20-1,CSASRAGTYEQYF,TGCAGTGCTAGTAGGGCCGGAACATACGAGCAGTACTTC
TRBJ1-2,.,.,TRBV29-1,CSVERGNDYGYTF,TGCAGCGTTGAAAGAGGCAATGACTATGGCTACACCTTC
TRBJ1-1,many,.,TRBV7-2,CASLLTGLTNTEAFF,TGTGCCAGCCTCCTTACGGGACTGACGAACACTGAAGCTTTCTTT
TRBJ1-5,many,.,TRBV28,CASSLSVFFYQPQHF,TGTGCCAGCAGTTTATCGGTCTTTTTCTATCAGCCCCAGCATTTT
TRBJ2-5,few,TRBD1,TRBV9,CASSAGTGTAGETQYF,TGTGCCAGCAGCGCGGGAACCGGGACAGCCGGGGAGACCCAGTACTTC
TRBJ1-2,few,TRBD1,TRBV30,CAWLVADRDAGGFYGYTF,TGTGCCTGGCTAGTCGCGGACAGGGACGCGGGGGGCTTCTATGGCTACACCTTC
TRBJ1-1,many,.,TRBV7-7,CASGPAGNTEAFF,TGTGCTAGCGGCCCAGCGGGGAACACTGAAGCTTTCTTT
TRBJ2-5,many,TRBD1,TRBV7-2,CASSPKTGEETQYF,TGTGCCAGCAGCCCGAAGACAGGGGAAGAGACCCAGTACTTC
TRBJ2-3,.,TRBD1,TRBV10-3,CAITWDSESDTQYF,TGTGCCATCACCTGGGACAGTGAATCAGATACGCAGTATTTT
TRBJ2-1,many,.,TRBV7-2,CASSLAFTYNEQFF,TGTGCCAGCAGCTTAGCTTTCACCTACAATGAGCAGTTCTTC
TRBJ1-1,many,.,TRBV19,CASSMVLDWNTEAFF,TGTGCCAGTAGTATGGTTCTAGATTGGAACACTGAAGCTTTCTTT
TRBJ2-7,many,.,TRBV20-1,CSASATVIFSYEQYF,TGCAGTGCTAGTGCTACAGTGATCTTTTCCTACGAGCAGTACTTC
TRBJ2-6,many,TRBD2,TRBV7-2,CASSRGGSGANVLTF,TGTGCCAGCAGCCGGGGAGGGAGTGGGGCCAACGTCCTGACTTTC
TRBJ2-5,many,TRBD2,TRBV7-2,CASSSPGGGLQETQYF,TGTGCCAGCAGCTCCCCCGGCGGGGGGCTGCAAGAGACCCAGTACTTC
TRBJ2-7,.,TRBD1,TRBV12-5,CASGLETGQGVHEQYF,TGTGCTAGTGGTTTGGAAACCGGACAGGGAGTCCACGAGCAGTACTTC
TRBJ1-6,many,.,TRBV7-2,CASSLYNSPLHF,TGTGCCAGCAGCTTATACAATTCACCCCTCCACTTT
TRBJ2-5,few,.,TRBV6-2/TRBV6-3,CASSSWAFQETQYF,TGTGCCAGCAGTTCCTGGGCATTCCAAGAGACCCAGTACTTC
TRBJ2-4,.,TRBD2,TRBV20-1,CSAIRLAGGIYIQYF,TGCAGTGCCATTCGACTAGCGGGGGGGATATACATTCAGTACTTC
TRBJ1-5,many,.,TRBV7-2,CASSLIPTANQPQHF,TGTGCCAGCAGCTTAATCCCCACAGCTAATCAGCCCCAGCATTTT
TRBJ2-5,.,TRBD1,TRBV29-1,CSVPGTGGRETQYF,TGCAGCGTGCCCGGGACAGGGGGCCGAGAGACCCAGTACTTC
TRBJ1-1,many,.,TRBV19,CASSQGMNTEAFF,TGTGCCAGTAGCCAGGGGATGAACACTGAAGCTTTCTTT
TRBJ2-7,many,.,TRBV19,CASTHRDEQYF,TGTGCCAGTACGCACAGGGACGAGCAGTACTTC
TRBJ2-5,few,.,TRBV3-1,CASSQVRQETQYF,TGTGCCAGCAGCCAAGTGAGACAAGAGACCCAGTACTTC
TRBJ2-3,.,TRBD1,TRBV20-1,CSARVQGAIDTQYF,TGCAGTGCTAGGGTACAGGGGGCTATAGATACGCAGTATTTT
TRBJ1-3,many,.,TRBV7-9,CASSARTFSGNTIYF,TGTGCCAGCAGCGCCCGGACATTTTCTGGAAACACCATATATTTT
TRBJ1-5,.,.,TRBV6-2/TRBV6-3,CASSPRVGLGNQPQHF,TGTGCCAGCAGTCCCCGGGTCGGTTTGGGGAATCAGCCCCAGCATTTT